What follows are 18 T cell receptor beta chains derived from one specimen sequenced in a study of molecular identifiers for immune sequencing clone quantification. MiXCR was run by TCRdb on the PCR reads, yielding one entry per CDR3 protein. The data show more than 250,000 distinct CDR3 sequences, 20% to 25% seen once. The sample comprised naive CD8+ T cells from blood, with Jurkat cell RNA spiked in. Indicated subset: FACS-sorted CD8+CD4-CCR7+CD45RA+ naive T cells. The receptors were sampled from a human donor in good health. Some libraries in this study had Jurkat cell RNA spiked in.

This clonotype has only a few counts. The CDR3 DNA reads TGCGCCAGCAGCCAAGAGGTCGGGGTCCCAGATACGCAGTATTTT. Translating gives CASSQEVGVPDTQYF. The rearrangement links TRBV4-1 to TRBJ2-3, with a tentative D call TRBD2 (5 bases). Germline lookup yields CDR1 MGHRA and CDR2 YSYEKL. CDR3 length: 15 amino acids. V lost 0 bases and J lost 4, with 11 bases in between.

This clonotype came up a few times. The chain is built from TRBV28 and TRBJ2-7; TRBD2 aligns across 11 bases. Trimming at V came to 5 bases and at J to 4 bases, leaving 13 bases not matched to a gene. The CDR3 is made up of 17 amino acids. Germline CDR1 and CDR2: MDHEN and SYDVKM. The CDR3 DNA is TGTGCCAGCAGTGGGACTAGCGGATCCTCCCCTGCTTACGAGCAGTACTTC. Translated, it gives CASSGTSGSSPAYEQYF.

This clonotype was seen a single time. A much larger clone differs from this one at a single base, so this may be a read error. The chain uses TRBV20-1 and TRBJ2-7, with TRBD2 identical over 8 bases. The CDR3 length is 13 residues. CDR1 is DFQATT, CDR2 SNEGSKA, per germline (reference sequence). The CDR3 loop is CSAMTSAPYERYF. The CDR3 nucleotides are TGCAGTGCTATGACTAGCGCACCCTACGAGCGGTACTTC.

The rearrangement uses TRBV27 and TRBJ2-7; D may be TRBD1 (6 bases). The ends were cut back, 4 bases at V and 4 bases at J, with 20 bases in the middle. The germline gives CDR1 MNHEY, CDR2 SMNVEV (reference sequence). CDR3 length: 16 amino acids. DNA of the CDR3: TGTGCCAGCAGTTCAAACAGGGATGCCGGCTGGTACGAGCAGTACTTC. Its translation is CASSSNRDAGWYEQYF.

The rearrangement joins TRBV4-1 to TRBJ1-4, with D uncertain. The V and J ends lost 7 bases and 0 bases respectively, with 18 bases between them. The germline V gene encodes CDR1 MGHRA and CDR2 YSYEKL. This CDR3 has 17 residues. CDR3: CASTPLTTSATNEKLFF. In nucleotides, the CDR3 is TGCGCCAGCACGCCGCTCACTACGTCCGCAACTAATGAAAAACTGTTTTTT.

In regard to this clonotype: A much larger clone differs by one base, so this may be a read error. This rearrangement joins TRBV28 to TRBJ2-4, with TRBD2 as a possible D gene (5 bases). This CDR3 comprises 15 residues. The germline V gene encodes CDR1 MDHEN and CDR2 SYDVKM. The V end lost 3 bases, the J end lost 8 bases, and 17 bases lay between the germline ends. The CDR3 spells CASSLIPDGRDIQYF. The CDR3 DNA is TGTGCCAGCAGTTTGATCCCGGACGGGCGGGACATTCAGTACTTC.

As for this clonotype: The junction and the germline gene differ at one end; a read error may be behind it. The chain joins TRBV5-6 to TRBJ2-5, with D maybe TRBD2 (5 bases). The germline V gene has CDR1 SGHDT and CDR2 YYEEEE. This CDR3 region has 16 residues. CDR3 sequence reads: CASSPSEDGRLETQYF. The CDR3 coding sequence is TGCGCCAGCAGCCCCTCGGAGGACGGGCGGCTGGAGACCCAGTACTTC.

This clonotype was seen just once. This may be a read error, as it is one base from a much larger clone. V is TRBV28 and J is TRBJ1-5; 10 bases line up with TRBD1. CDR1 MDHEN and CDR2 SYDVKM come from the germline V gene. This CDR3 spans 15 amino acids. CDR3 protein: CAGSRTGGWDQPQHF. In DNA form, the CDR3 reads TGTGCCGGCAGTAGGACAGGGGGATGGGATCAGCCCCAGCATTTT.

This clonotype came up a few times. The chain links TRBV3-1 to TRBJ2-3; perhaps TRBD1 as D (6 bases). With 0 bases removed from V and 7 bases from J, the gap between germline ends came to 14 bases. The CDR3 is 15 amino acids. In germline, CDR1 is LGHDT, CDR2 YNNKEL (reference sequence). The CDR3 here is CASSQDSFGTNTQYF. The CDR3 DNA follows: TGTGCCAGCAGCCAAGACTCCTTCGGGACAAATACGCAGTATTTT.

V and J are TRBV10-3 and TRBJ2-3; 10 nucleotides agree with TRBD2. This CDR3 has 13 residues. V gave up 10 bases and J gave up 4 bases; unmatched junction bases: 5. From germline, CDR1 is ENHRY and CDR2 SYGVKD. CDR3 sequence: CATGTSVADTQYF. The CDR3 region has the DNA TGTGCCACCGGGACTAGCGTAGCAGATACGCAGTATTTT.

V usage is TRBV12-5 and J usage is TRBJ2-7, with D possibly being TRBD2 (5 bases). The CDR3 runs to 15 residues. The germline gives CDR1 LGHNT, CDR2 FRNRAP. Trimming took off 7 bases at V and 3 bases at J, with 19 bases between the two ends. This CDR3 reads CASAIMRAENYEQYF. The CDR3 DNA reads as TGTGCTAGTGCCATTATGCGGGCCGAGAACTACGAGCAGTACTTC.

This clonotype was seen a single time. A much bigger clone sits one base away, suggesting this may be a read error. As the CDR3 is not closed by the conserved phenylalanine or tryptophan, this likely results from a read error. V gene TRBV15 combines with J gene TRBJ1-1; D remains unclear. V was clipped by 5 bases and J by 0 bases, with 13 bases between them. CDR3 length equals 15 residues. Per the germline V gene, CDR1 is LNHNV and CDR2 is YYDKDF (reference sequence). The DNA for the CDR3 is TGTGCCACCAGCTGGGAAGGAGCAGTGAACACTGAAGCTTTCGTT. It is translated as CATSWEGAVNTEAFV.

This clonotype was detected only a few times. The rearrangement links TRBV4-3 to TRBJ2-2; D uncertain. V lost 0 bases, J lost 7 bases, and 9 bases lay in between. Germline-derived CDR1 and CDR2 are LGHNA and YSLEER. There are 14 residues in the CDR3. Here the CDR3 reads CASSQDITNGELFF. For the CDR3, the DNA is TGCGCCAGCAGCCAAGATATAACGAACGGGGAGCTGTTTTTT.

The sample holds many counts of this clonotype. This chain connects TRBV5-6 to TRBJ1-5; D unresolved. CDR1 and CDR2 (germline): SGHDT, YYEEEE. This CDR3 comprises 16 residues. Trimming stripped 2 bases from V and 1 base from J, with 13 bases between. The CDR3 DNA reads TGTGCCAGCAGCTTCGGGTTTCCCGAAAGCAATCAGCCCCAGCATTTT. Translation: CASSFGFPESNQPQHF.

In this sample, this clonotype turned up a few times. This chain links TRBV11-2 with TRBJ2-1; 8 nucleotides align to TRBD2. With 2 bases clipped from V and 3 bases from J, the junction kept 12 bases outside the gene matches. Germline assignment: CDR1 SGHAT and CDR2 FQNNGV. CDR3 length equals 18 residues. The CDR3 is CASSLIYLASGYYNEQFF. In DNA form, the CDR3 reads TGTGCCAGCAGCTTAATTTACCTTGCTAGCGGGTACTACAATGAGCAGTTCTTC.

This clonotype has only a few counts. The genes are TRBV11-2 and TRBJ1-1; TRBD1 is a possible D gene (6 bases). The CDR3 extends over 16 amino acids. Trimming left V 3 bases short and J 0 bases short, with 14 bases between. The V gene's germline CDR1 is SGHAT and CDR2 FQNNGV. CDR3 coding DNA: TGTGCCAGCAGCTTGGCAGGGGAGTCCATGAACACTGAAGCTTTCTTT. Its protein product is CASSLAGESMNTEAFF. Full variable domain (outside the CDR3, taken from reference TRBV11-2 and TRBJ1-1): EAGVAQSPRYKIIEKRQSVAFWCNPISGHATLYWYQQILGQGPKLLIQFQNNGVVDDSQLPKDRFSAERLKGVDSTLKIQPAKLEDSAVYLCASSLAGESMNTEAFFGQGTRLTVV.

This clonotype has a count of ten or more. The chain has TRBV7-2 and TRBJ2-3, with TRBD1 matching over 10 bases. The CDR3 is 16 residues long. The trim removed 0 bases at V and 2 bases at J, leaving 2 bases unmatched. Germline-derived CDR1 and CDR2 are SGHTA and FQGNSA. CDR3 in amino acids: CASSLAGTGATDTQYF. The CDR3 DNA is TGTGCCAGCAGCTTAGCCGGGACAGGGGCCACAGATACGCAGTATTTT.

Many counts were recorded for this clonotype. The rearrangement joins TRBV19 to TRBJ1-1; the match to TRBD1 covers 8 bases. The CDR3 runs to 15 residues. Germline values: CDR1 LNHDA, CDR2 SQIVND (reference sequence). V was pared by 4 bases and J by 1 base, with 5 bases of the junction left unmatched. The CDR3, as DNA: TGTGCCAGTAGTAAATCCGGACAGGGGAACACTGAAGCTTTCTTT. Its protein is CASSKSGQGNTEAFF.